This T cell receptor (beta chain) was observed in a study of cytomegalovirus exposure and HLA in healthy donors. Study-level information: The same platform used for the approximately 700 first-cohort repertoires was also used for the 95 to 150 validation repertoires, as a later analysis reported.

CDR1 is MNHEY, CDR2 SVGAGI, per germline. Trimming removed 5 bases from V and 2 bases from J, with 9 bases in between. CDR3 length: 13 residues. General study findings and limits: Rarity characterized most TCR sequences, yet some public TCRs appeared in many donors.

A word on this clone: Its antigen is not known.

Assay: immunoSEQ multiplex PCR; the TCRdb copy retains only in-frame clones and omits some. The sample gives some 160,000 clones, around 89% of which show up once; approximately 3% is in the top ten. A roughly 120-subject validation cohort, separate from the roughly 670-subject first cohort, supplied the donors. The sample was PBMCs. The clonotype was recovered from a man younger than 35 in good health and CMV-seronegative. V gene TRBV6-5 combines with J gene TRBJ1-2; a possible D gene is TRBD1 (6 bases). CDR3 amino acids: CASSQTGNYGYTF. As DNA, the CDR3 is TGTGCCAGCAGTCAGACAGGAAACTATGGCTACACCTTC.